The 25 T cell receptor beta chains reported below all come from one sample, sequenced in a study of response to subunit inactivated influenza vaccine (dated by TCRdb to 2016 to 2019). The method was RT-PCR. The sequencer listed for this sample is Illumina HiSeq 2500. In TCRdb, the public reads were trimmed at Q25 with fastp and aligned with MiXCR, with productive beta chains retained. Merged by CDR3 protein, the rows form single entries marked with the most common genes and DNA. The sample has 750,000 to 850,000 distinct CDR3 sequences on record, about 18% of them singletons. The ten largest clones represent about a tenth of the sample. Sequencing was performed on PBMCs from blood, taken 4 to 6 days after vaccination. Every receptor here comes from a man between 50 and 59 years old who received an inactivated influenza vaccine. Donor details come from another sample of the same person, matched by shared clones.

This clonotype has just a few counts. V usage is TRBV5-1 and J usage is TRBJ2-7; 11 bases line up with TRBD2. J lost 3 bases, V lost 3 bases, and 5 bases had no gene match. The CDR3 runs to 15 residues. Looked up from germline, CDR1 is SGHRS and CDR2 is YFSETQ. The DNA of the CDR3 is TGCGCCAGCAGCTCTAGCGGGAGGACTTACTACGAGCAGTACTTC. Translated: CASSSSGRTYYEQYF.

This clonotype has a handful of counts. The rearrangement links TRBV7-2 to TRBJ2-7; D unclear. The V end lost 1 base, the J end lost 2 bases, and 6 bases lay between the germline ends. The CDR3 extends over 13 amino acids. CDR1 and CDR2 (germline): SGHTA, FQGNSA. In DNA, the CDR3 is TGTGCCAGCAGCTTAGACGCAGCCTACGAGCAGTACTTC. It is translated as CASSLDAAYEQYF.

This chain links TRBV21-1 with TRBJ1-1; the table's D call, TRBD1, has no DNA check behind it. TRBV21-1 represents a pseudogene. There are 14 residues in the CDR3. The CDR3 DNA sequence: TGTGCCAGCAGCAAAGAAACAGGGGGCAGCAAAGCTTTCTTT. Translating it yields CASSKETGGSKAFF.

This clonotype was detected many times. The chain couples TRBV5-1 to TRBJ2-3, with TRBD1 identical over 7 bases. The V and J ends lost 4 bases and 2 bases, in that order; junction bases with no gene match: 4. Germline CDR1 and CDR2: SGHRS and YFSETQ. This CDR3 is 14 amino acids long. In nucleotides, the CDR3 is TGCGCCAGCAGCCGAGACAGGGCCACAGATACGCAGTATTTT. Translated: CASSRDRATDTQYF.

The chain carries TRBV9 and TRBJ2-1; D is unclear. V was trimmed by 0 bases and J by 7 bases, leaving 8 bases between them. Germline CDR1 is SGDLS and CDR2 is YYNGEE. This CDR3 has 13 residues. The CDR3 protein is CASSVGMVNEQFF. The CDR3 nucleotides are TGTGCCAGCAGCGTAGGGATGGTAAATGAGCAGTTCTTC.

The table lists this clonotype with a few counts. Here the CDR3 reads CSVDGGEETQYF. CDR3 DNA: TGCAGCGTTGACGGGGGGGAAGAGACCCAGTACTTC. This sequence joins TRBV29-1 and TRBJ2-5; 8 bases fit TRBD2. CDR3 length equals 12 residues. The J segment lost 3 bases and the V segment lost 3 bases, leaving 0 bases of the junction unmatched. The germline CDR1 and CDR2 sequences are SQVTM and ANQGSEA. Using reference TRBV29-1 and TRBJ2-5 for the parts outside the CDR3, the full variable domain is SAVISQKPSRDICQRGTSLTIQCQVDSQVTMMFWYRQQPGQSLTLIATANQGSEATYESGFVIDKFPISRPNLTFSTLTVSNMSPEDSSIYLCSVDGGEETQYFGPGTRLLVL.

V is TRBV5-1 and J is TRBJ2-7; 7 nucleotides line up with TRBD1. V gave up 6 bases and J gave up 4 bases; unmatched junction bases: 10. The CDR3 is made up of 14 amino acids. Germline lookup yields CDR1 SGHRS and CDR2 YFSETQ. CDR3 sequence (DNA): TGCGCCAGCACCGGGGACAACAGGGGATACGAGCAGTACTTC. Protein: CASTGDNRGYEQYF. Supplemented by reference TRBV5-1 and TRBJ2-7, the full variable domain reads KAGVTQTPRYLIKTRGQQVTLSCSPISGHRSVSWYQQTPGQGLQFLFEYFSETQRNKGNFPGRFSGRQFSNSRSEMNVSTLELGDSALYLCASTGDNRGYEQYFGPGTRLTVT.

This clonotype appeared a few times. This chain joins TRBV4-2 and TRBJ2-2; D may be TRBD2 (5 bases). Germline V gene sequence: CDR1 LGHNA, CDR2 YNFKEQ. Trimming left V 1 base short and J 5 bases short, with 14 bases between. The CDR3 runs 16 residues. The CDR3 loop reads CASSQVPRTRTGELFF. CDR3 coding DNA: TGTGCCAGCAGCCAAGTTCCGCGGACTCGGACCGGGGAGCTGTTTTTT.

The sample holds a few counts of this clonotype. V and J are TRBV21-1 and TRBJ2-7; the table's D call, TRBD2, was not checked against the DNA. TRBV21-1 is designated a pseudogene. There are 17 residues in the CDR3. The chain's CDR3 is CASSKGRSGRLSYEQYF. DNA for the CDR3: TGTGCCAGCAGCAAGGGGCGTAGCGGGAGGTTATCCTACGAGCAGTACTTC.

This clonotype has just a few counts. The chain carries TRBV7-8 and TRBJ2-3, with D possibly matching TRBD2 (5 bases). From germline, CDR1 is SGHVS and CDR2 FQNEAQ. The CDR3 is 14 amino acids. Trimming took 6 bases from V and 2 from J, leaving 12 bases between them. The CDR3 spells CASSPTEATDTQYF. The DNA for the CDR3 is TGTGCCAGCAGTCCAACGGAGGCCACAGATACGCAGTATTTT. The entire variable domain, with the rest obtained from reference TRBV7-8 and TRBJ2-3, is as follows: GAGVSQSPRYKVAKRGQDVALRCDPISGHVSLFWYQQALGQGPEFLTYFQNEAQLDKSGLPSDRFFAERPEGSVSTLKIQRTQQEDSAVYLCASSPTEATDTQYFGPGTRLTVL.

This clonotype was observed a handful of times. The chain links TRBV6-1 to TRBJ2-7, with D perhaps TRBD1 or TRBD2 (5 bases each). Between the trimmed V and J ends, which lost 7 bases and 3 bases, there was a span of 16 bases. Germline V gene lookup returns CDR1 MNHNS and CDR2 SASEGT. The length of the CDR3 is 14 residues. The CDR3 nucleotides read TGTGCCAGCAACCGGGACGCCAATGTCTACGAGCAGTACTTC. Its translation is CASNRDANVYEQYF.

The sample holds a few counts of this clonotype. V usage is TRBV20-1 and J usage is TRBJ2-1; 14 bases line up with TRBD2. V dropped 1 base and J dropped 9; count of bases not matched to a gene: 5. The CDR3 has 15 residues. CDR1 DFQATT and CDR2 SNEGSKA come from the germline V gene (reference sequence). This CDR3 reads CSARGTSGRRGEQFF. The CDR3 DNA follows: TGCAGTGCTAGAGGGACTAGCGGGAGGAGGGGTGAGCAGTTCTTC.

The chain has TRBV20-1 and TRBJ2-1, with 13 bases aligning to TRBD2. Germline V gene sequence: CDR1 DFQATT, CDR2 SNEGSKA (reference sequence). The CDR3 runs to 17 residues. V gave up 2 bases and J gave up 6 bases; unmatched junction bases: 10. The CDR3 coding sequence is TGCAGTGCTAGATTCTGGGTGACTAGCGGGGGGACCAATGAGCAGTTCTTC. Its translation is CSARFWVTSGGTNEQFF.

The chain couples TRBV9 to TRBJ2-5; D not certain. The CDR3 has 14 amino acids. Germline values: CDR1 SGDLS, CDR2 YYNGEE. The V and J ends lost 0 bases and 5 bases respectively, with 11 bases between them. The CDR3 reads CASSVGSGWETQYF. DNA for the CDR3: TGTGCCAGCAGCGTAGGTTCGGGCTGGGAGACCCAGTACTTC.

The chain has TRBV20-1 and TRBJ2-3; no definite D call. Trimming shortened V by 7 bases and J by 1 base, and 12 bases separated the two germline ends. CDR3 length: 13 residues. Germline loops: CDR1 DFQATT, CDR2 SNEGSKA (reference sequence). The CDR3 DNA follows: TGCAGTGACTCGAGTGGGGGCACAGATACGCAGTATTTT. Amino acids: CSDSSGGTDTQYF.

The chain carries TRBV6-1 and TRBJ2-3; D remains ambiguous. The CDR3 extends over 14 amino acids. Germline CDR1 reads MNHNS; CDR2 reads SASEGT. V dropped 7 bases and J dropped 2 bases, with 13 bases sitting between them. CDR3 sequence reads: CASMRTWNTDTQYF. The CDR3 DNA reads TGTGCCAGCATGCGTACTTGGAACACAGATACGCAGTATTTT.

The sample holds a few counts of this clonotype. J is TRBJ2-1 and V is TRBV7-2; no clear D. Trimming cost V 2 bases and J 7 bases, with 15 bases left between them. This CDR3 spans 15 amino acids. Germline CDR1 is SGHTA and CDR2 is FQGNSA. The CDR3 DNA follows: TGTGCCAGCAGCTTAACCTACGGGTTGAGTAATGAGCAGTTCTTC. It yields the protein CASSLTYGLSNEQFF.

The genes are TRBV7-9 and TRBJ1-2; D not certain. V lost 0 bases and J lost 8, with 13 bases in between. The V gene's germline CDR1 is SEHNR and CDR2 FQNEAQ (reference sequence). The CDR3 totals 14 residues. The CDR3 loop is CASSLANLADGYTF. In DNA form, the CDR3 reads TGTGCCAGCAGCTTAGCGAACCTAGCAGACGGCTACACCTTC.

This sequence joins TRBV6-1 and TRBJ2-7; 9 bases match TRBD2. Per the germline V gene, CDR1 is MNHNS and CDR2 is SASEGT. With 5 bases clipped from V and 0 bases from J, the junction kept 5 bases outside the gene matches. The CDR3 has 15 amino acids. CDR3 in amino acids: CASSRRGGASYEQYF. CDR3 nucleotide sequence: TGTGCCAGCAGTCGCCGCGGGGGGGCCTCCTACGAGCAGTACTTC.

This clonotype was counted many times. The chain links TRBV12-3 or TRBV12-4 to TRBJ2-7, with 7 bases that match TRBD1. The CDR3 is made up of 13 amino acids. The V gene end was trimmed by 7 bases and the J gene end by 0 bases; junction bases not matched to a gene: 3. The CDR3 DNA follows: TGTGCCAGCAAACAGGGGATCTCCTACGAGCAGTACTTC. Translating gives CASKQGISYEQYF.

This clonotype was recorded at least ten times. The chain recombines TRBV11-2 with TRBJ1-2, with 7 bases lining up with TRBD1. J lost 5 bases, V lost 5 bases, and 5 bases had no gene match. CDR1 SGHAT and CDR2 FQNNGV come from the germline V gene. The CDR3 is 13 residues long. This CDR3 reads CASSAKGAYGYTF. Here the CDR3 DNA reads TGTGCCAGCAGCGCCAAGGGGGCGTATGGCTACACCTTC.

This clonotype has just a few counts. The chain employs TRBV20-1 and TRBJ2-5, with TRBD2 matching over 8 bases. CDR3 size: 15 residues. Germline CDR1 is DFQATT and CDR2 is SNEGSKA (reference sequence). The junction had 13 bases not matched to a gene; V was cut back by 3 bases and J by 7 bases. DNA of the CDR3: TGCAGTGCTAGGTTTAGCGGGGCCCATGGGGGGACCCAGTACTTC. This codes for CSARFSGAHGGTQYF.

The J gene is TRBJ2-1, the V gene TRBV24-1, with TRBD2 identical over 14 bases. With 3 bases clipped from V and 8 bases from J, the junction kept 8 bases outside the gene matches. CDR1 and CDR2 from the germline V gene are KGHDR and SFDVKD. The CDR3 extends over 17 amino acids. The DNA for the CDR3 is TGTGCCACCAGTGATGAGACTAGCGGGAGGGCCTTGGATGAGCAGTTCTTC. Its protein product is CATSDETSGRALDEQFF.

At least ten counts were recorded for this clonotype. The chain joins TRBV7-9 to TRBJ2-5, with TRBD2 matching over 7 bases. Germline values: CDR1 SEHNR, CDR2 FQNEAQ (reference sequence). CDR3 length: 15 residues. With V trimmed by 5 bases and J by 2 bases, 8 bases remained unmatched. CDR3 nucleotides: TGTGCCAGCAGCCCACGGAGGGAGGGACAAGAGACCCAGTACTTC. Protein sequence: CASSPRREGQETQYF.

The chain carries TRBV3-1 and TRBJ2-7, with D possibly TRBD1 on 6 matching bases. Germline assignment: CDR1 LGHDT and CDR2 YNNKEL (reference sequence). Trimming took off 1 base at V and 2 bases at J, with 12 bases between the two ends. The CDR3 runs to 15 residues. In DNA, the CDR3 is TGTGCCAGCAGCCAAGTGTACAGGGCCACCTACGAGCAGTACTTC. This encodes CASSQVYRATYEQYF.